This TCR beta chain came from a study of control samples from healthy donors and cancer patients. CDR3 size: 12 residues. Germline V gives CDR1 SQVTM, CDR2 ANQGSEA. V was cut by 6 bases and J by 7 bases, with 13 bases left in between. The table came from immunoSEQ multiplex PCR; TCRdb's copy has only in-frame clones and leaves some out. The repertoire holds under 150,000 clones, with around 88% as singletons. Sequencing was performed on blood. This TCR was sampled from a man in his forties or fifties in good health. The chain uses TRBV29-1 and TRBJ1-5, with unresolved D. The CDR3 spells CSVRNIGQPQHF. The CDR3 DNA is TGCAGCGTGAGGAATATTGGGCAGCCCCAGCATTTT.